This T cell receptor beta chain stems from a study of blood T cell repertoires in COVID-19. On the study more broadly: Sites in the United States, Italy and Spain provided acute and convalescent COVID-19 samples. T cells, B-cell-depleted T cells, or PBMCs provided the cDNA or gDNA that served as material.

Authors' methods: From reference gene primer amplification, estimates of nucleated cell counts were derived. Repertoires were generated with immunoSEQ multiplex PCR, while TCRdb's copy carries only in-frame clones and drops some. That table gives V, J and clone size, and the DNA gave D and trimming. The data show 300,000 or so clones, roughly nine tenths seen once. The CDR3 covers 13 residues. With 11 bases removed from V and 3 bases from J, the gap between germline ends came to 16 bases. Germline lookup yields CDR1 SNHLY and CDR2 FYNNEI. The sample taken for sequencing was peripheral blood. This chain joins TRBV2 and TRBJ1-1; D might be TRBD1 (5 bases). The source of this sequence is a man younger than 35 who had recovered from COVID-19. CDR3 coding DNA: TGTGCCGGGATTGACAGCTTTCACACTGAAGCTTTCTTT. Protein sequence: CAGIDSFHTEAFF.